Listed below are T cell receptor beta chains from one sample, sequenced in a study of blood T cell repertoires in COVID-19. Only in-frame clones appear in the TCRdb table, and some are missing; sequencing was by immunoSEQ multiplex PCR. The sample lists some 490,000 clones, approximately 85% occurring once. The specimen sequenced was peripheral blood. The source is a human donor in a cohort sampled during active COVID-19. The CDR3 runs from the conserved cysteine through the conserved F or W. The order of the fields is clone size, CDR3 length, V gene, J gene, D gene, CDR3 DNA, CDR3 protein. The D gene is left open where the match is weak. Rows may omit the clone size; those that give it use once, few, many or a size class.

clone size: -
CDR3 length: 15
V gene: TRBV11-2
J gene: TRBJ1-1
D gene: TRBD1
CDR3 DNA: TGTGCCAGCAGCTTACCGGGTCGACAGGGTTCTGAAGCTTTCTTT
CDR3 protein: CASSLPGRQGSEAFF

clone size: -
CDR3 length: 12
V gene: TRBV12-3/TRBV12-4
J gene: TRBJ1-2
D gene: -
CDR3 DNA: TGTGCCAGCAGTACCGTCCCGGGGGGCTACACCTTC
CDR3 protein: CASSTVPGGYTF

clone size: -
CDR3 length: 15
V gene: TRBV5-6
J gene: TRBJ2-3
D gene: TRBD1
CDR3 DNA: TGTGCCAGCAGCAAGGACAGGGGGGCGGCAGATACGCAGTATTTT
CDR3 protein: CASSKDRGAADTQYF

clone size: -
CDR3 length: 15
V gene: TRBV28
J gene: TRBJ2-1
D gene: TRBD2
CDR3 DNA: TGTGCCAGCAGTTTCCCACTAGCGGGGAGCAATGAGCAGTTCTTC
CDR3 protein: CASSFPLAGSNEQFF

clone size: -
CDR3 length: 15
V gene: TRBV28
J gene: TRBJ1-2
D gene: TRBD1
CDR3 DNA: TGTGCCAGCAGTCCAGGACAGGGGAGTAGTGATAGCTACACCTTC
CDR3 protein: CASSPGQGSSDSYTF

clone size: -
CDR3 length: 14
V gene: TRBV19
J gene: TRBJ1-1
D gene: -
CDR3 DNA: TGTGCCAGTAGTATAGAAACGGGGTTCGGCTGGGCTTTCTTT
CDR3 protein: CASSIETGFGWAFF

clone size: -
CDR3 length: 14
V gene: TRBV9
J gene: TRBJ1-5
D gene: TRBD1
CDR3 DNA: TGTGCCAGCAGCGGGACAGGGCTCAATCAGCCCCAGCATTTT
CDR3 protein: CASSGTGLNQPQHF

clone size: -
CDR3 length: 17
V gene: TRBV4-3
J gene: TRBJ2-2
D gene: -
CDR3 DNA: TGCGCCAGCAGCCGGTTGCCTCCCCCCGGGAACACCGGGGAGCTGTTTTTT
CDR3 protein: CASSRLPPPGNTGELFF

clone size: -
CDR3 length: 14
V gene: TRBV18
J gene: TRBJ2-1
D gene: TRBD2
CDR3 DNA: TGTGCCAGCTCACTTAACGGGAGGGCCAACGAGCAGTTCTTC
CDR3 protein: CASSLNGRANEQFF

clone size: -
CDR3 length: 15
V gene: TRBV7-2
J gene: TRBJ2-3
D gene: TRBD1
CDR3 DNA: TGTGCCAGCAGCTTAAACAGGGGGACCACAGATACGCAGTATTTT
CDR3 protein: CASSLNRGTTDTQYF

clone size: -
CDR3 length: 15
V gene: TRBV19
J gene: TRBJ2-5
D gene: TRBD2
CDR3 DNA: TGTGCCAGTAGTATAGGGAGAAGCGGGAGAAAGACCCAGTACTTC
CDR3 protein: CASSIGRSGRKTQYF

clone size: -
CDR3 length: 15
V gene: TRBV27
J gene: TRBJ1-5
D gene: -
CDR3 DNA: TGTGCCAGCAGTTTAATGGGGGGAAACAATCAGCCCCAGCATTTT
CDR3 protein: CASSLMGGNNQPQHF

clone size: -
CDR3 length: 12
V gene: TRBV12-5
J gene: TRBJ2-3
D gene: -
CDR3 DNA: TGTGCTAGTGCCTCAACGAGGGATACGCAGTATTTT
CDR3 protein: CASASTRDTQYF

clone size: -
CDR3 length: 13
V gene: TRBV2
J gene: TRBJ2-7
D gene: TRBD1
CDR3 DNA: TGTGCCAGCATACAGGGGGAGTTCGACGAGCAGTACTTC
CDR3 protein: CASIQGEFDEQYF

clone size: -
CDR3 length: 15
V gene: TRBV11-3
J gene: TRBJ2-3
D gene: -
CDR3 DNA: TGTGCCAGCAGCTTAGGAGTACAGAGCACAGATACGCAGTATTTT
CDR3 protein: CASSLGVQSTDTQYF

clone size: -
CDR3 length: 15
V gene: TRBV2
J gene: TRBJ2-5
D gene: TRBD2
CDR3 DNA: TGTGCCAGCAGGGCCGGGACTAGCGGGCAAGAGACCCAGTACTTC
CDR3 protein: CASRAGTSGQETQYF

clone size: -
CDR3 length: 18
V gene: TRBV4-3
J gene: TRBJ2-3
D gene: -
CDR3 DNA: TGCGCCAGCAGCCAAGATCTGAGCGGGCGCCCTTACACAGATACGCAGTATTTT
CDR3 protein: CASSQDLSGRPYTDTQYF

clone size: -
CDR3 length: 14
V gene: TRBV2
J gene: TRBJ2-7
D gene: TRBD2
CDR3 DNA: TGTGCCAGCAGTCGACTAGCGGGAGCCTACGAGCAGTACTTC
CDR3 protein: CASSRLAGAYEQYF

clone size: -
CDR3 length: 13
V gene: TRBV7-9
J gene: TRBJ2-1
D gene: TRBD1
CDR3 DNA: TGTGCCAGCACTAGGACAGGGCTTTATGAGCAGTTCTTC
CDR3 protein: CASTRTGLYEQFF

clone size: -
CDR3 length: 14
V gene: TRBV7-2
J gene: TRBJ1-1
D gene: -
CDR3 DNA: TGTGCCAGCAGTCGAAACGGACAACTCTCCGAAGCTTTCTTT
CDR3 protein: CASSRNGQLSEAFF

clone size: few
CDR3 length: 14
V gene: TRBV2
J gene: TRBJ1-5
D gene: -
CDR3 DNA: TGTGCCAGCAGTGTGGACAGCTCCAATCAGCCCCAGCATTTT
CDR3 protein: CASSVDSSNQPQHF

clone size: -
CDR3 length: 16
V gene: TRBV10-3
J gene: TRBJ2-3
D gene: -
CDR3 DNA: TGTGCCATCAGTGGAAGGCAGACTATTATGACAGATACGCAGTATTTT
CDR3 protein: CAISGRQTIMTDTQYF

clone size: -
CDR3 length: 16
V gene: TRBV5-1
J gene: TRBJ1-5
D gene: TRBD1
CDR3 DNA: TGCGCCAGCAGCCCGGGACAGGGCGTCAACAATCAGCCCCAGCATTTT
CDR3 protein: CASSPGQGVNNQPQHF

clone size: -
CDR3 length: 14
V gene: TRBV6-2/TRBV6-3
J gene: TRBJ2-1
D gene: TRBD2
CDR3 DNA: TGTGCCAGCAGCCAGAGTAGCGGGAGAAATGAGCAGTTCTTC
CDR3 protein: CASSQSSGRNEQFF

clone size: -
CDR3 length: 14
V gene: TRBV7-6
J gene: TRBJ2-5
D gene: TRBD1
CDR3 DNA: TGTGCCAGCAGCTTAGGACAGGGCGGAAAGACCCAGTACTTC
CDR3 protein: CASSLGQGGKTQYF

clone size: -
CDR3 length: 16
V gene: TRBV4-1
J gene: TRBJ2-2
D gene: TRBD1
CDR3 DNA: TGCGCCAGCAGCGCCCGACAGGGGGTCAACACCGGGGAGCTGTTTTTT
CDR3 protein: CASSARQGVNTGELFF

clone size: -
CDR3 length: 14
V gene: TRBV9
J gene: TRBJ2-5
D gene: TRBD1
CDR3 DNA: TGTGCCAGCAGCGCCGACAGGGAACAAGAGACCCAGTACTTC
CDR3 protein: CASSADREQETQYF

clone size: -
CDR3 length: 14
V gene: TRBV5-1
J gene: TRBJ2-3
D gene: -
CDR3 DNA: TGCGCCAGCAGCTTGGACAGAGCCACAGATACGCAGTATTTT
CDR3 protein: CASSLDRATDTQYF

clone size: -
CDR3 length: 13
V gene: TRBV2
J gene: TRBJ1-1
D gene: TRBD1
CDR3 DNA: TGTGCCAGCGGGACAGGGGGACCCACTGAAGCTTTCTTT
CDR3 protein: CASGTGGPTEAFF

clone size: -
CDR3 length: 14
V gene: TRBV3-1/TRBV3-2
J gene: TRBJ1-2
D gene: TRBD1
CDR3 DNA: TGTGCCAGCAGCCGCAAGGACAGGAGCTATGGCTACACCTTC
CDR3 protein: CASSRKDRSYGYTF

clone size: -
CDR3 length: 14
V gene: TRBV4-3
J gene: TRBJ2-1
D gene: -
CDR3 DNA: TGCGCCAGCACCTCAACTCTATCCTACAATGAGCAGTTCTTC
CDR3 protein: CASTSTLSYNEQFF

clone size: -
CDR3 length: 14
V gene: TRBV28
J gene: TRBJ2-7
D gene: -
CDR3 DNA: TGTGCCAGCAGTCTCGGAGGCTCAGCCTACGAGCAGTACTTC
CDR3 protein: CASSLGGSAYEQYF

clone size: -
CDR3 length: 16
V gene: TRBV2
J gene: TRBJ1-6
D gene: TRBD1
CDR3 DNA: TGTGCCAGCAGTCCTACCCAACAGGGGGCAAATTCACCCCTCCACTTT
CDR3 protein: CASSPTQQGANSPLHF

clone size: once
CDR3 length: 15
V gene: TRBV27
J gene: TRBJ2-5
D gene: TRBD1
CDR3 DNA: TGTGCCAGCAGGGGCTTGGGGACAGGCCAAGAGACCCAGTACTTC
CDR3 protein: CASRGLGTGQETQYF

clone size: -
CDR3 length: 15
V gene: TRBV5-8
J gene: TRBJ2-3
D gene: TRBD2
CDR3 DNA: TGTGCCAGCAGCTTCGGACTAGCGGGAACAGATACGCAGTATTTT
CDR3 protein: CASSFGLAGTDTQYF

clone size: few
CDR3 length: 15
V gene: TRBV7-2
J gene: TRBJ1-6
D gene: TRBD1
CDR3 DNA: TGTGCCAGCAGCCTTTTGGGACAGAATAATTCACCCCTCCACTTT
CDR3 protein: CASSLLGQNNSPLHF

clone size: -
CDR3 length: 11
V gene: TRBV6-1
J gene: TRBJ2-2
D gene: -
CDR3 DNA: TGTGCCAGCAGGGAGACCGGGGAGCTGTTTTTT
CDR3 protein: CASRETGELFF

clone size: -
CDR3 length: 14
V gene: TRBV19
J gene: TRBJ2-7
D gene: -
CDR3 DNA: TGTGCCAGTAGTATTTTACCTAACTCCTACGAGCAGTACTTC
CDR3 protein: CASSILPNSYEQYF

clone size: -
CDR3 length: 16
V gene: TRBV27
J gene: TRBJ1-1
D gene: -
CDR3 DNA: TGTGCCAGCAGTTTATTTCCGGGTACCGTGAACACTGAAGCTTTCTTT
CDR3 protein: CASSLFPGTVNTEAFF

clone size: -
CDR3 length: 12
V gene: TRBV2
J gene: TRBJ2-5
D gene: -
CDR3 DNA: TGTGCCAGCAGGGAGCTAGAAGAGACCCAGTACTTC
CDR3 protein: CASRELEETQYF

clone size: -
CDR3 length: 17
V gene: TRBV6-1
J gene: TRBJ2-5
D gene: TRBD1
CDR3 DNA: TGTGCCAGCAGTGATGGGGGGACAGGGGGTAACCAAGAGACCCAGTACTTC
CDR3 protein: CASSDGGTGGNQETQYF

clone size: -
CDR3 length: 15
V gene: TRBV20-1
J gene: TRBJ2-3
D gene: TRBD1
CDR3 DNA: TGCAGTGCTAGTGGGGGGACAGGCAGCACAGATACGCAGTATTTT
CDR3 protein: CSASGGTGSTDTQYF

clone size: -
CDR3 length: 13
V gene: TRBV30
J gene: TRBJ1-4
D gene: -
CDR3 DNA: TGTGCCTGGAGTGGACAGGCTAATGAAAAACTGTTTTTT
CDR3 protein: CAWSGQANEKLFF

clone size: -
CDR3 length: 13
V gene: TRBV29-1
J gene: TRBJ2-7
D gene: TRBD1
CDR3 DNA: TGCAGCGTACGGGACAGGGGGGCCTACGAGCAGTACTTC
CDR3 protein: CSVRDRGAYEQYF

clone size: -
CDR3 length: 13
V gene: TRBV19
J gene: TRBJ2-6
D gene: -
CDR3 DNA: TGTGCCAGCAGAAGCTCTGGGGCCAACGTCCTGACTTTC
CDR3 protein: CASRSSGANVLTF